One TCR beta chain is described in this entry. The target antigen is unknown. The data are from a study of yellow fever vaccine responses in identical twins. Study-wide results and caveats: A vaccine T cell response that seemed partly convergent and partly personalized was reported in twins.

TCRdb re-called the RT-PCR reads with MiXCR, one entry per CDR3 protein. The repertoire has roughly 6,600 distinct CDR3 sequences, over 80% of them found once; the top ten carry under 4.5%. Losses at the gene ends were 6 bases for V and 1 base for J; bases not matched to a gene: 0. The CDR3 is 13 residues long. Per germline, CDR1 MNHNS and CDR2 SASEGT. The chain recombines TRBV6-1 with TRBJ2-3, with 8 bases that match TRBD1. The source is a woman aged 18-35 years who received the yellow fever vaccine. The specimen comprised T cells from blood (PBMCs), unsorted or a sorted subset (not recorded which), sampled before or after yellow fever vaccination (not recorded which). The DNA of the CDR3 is TGTGCCAGCAGGGGACAGGGCACAGATACGCAGTATTTT. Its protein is CASRGQGTDTQYF.